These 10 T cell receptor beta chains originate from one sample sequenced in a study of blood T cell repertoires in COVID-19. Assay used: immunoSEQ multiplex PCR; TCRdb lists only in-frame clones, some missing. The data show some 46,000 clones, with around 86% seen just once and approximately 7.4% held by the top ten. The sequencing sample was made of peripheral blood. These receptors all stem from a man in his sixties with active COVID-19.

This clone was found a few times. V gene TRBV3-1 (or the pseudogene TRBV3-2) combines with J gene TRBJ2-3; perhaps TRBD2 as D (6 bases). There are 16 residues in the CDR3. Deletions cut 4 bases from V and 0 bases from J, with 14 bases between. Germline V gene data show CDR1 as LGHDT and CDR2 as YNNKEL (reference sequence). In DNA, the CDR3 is TGTGCCAGCAGCCGTACCGTAGCGGTTAGCACAGATACGCAGTATTTT. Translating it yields CASSRTVAVSTDTQYF.

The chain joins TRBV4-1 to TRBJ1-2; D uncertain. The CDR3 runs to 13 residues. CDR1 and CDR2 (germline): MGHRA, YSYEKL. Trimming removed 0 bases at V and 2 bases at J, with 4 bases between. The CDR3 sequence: CASSQDRNYGYTF. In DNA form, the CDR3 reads TGCGCCAGCAGCCAAGACAGGAACTATGGCTACACCTTC.

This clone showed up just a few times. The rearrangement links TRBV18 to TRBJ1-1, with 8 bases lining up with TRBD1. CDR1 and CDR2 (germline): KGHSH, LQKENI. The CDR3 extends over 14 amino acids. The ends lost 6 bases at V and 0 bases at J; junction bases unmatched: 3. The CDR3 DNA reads TGTGCCAGCTCCCGACAGGGGCTGAACACTGAAGCTTTCTTT. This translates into CASSRQGLNTEAFF.

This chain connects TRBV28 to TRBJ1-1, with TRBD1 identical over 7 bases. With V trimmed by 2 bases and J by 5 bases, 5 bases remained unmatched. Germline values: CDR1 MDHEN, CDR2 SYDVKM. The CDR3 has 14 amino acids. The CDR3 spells CASSLGGGQTEAFF. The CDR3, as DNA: TGTGCCAGCAGTTTAGGTGGGGGACAGACTGAAGCTTTCTTT.

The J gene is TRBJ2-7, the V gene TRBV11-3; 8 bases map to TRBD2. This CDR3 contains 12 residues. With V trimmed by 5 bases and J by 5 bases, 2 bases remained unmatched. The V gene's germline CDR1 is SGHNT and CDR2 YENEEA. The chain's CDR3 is CASSPGGDEQYF. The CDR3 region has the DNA TGTGCCAGCAGCCCGGGGGGGGACGAGCAGTACTTC.

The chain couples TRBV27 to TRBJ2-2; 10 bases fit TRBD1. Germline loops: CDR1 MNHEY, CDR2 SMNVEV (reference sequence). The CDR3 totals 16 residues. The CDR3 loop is CASGVLRTGGIGELFF. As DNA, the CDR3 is TGTGCTAGCGGTGTACTTAGGACAGGGGGGATCGGGGAGCTGTTTTTT.

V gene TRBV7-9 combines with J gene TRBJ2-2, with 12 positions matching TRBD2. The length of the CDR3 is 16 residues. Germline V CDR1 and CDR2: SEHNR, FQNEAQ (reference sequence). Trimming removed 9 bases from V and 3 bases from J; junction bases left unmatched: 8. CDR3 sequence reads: CARSLAGGLDTGELFF. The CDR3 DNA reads TGTGCCAGATCGCTAGCGGGGGGGCTCGACACCGGGGAGCTGTTTTTT.

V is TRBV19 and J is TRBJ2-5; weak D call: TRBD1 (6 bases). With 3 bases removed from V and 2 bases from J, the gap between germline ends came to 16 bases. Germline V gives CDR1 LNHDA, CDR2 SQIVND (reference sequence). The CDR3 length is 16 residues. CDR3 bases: TGTGCCAGTAGTATGCTTCGCAGGGGCCCACAAGAGACCCAGTACTTC. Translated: CASSMLRRGPQETQYF.

In DNA form, the CDR3 reads TGTGCCACCAGCAGAGATTGGGCCTTGAACACTGAAGCTTTCTTT. This encodes CATSRDWALNTEAFF. The chain combines TRBV15 with TRBJ1-1, with D unclear. Germline lookup yields CDR1 LNHNV and CDR2 YYDKDF (reference sequence). The CDR3 spans 15 residues. The V and J ends lost 0 bases and 0 bases respectively, with 8 bases between them.

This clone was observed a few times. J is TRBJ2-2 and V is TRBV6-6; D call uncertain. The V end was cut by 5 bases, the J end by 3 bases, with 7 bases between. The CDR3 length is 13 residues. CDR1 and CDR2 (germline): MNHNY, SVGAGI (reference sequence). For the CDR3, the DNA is TGTGCCAGCAGTACCCGGGACACCGGGGAGCTGTTTTTT. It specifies CASSTRDTGELFF.